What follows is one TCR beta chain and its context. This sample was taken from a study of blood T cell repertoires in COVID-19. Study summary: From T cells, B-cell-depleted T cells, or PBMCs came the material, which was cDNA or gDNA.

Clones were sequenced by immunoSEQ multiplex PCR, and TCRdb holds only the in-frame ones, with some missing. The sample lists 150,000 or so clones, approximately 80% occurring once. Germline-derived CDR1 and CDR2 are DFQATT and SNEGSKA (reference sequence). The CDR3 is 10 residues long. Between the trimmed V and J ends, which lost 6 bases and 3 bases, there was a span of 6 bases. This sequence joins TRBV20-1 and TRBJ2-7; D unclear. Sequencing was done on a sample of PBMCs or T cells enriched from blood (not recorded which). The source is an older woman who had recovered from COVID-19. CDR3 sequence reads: CSAEDYEQYF. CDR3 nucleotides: TGCAGTGCAGAGGACTACGAGCAGTACTTC.